This is a list of T cell receptor beta chains from one sample in a study of T cell clonotyping in hematopoietic cell transplantation. Here immunoSEQ multiplex PCR was the method, and the copy in TCRdb shows in-frame clones only, minus some. The profile shows 25,000 or so clones, 60% to 80% of them singletons. The sequences come from peripheral blood mononuclear cells, collected before stem cell transplant. These receptor sequences come from a man aged 50-59 years with myelodysplastic syndrome. Some clones in this sample may be carry-over from other donors' samples. CDR3s include the opening cysteine and the closing phenylalanine or tryptophan. Each record gives: V gene, clone size, D gene, J gene, CDR3 protein, CDR3 DNA. A D gene is named only where the DNA matches it firmly. Expanded clones get a size class; other rows say once, few or many, or leave the size out.

>TRBV6-6|-|-|TRBJ1-2
CASGRDTQNGYTF
TGTGCCAGCGGCAGGGACACCCAAAACGGCTACACCTTC
>TRBV7-2|-|-|TRBJ1-4
CASRGSAYNEKLFF
TGTGCCAGCAGGGGCTCCGCCTATAATGAAAAACTGTTTTTT
>TRBV6-1|few|-|TRBJ1-5
CASSVRYDQPQHF
TGTGCCAGCAGTGTCCGCTATGATCAGCCCCAGCATTTT
>TRBV5-1|-|-|TRBJ2-7
CASSSRGPSSYEQYF
TGCGCCAGCAGCTCTCGAGGGCCTAGCTCCTACGAGCAGTACTTC
>TRBV25-1|few|TRBD1|TRBJ2-7
CASNDRGRNEQYF
TGTGCCAGCAACGACAGGGGGCGAAACGAGCAGTACTTC
>TRBV4-2|-|TRBD1|TRBJ1-5
CASSLVAQTGTGFSQPQHF
TGTGCCAGCAGCCTCGTGGCGCAAACCGGGACAGGGTTTTCTCAGCCCCAGCATTTT
>TRBV28|-|-|TRBJ2-5
CASSRNLETQYF
TGTGCCAGCAGCAGGAACTTAGAGACCCAGTACTTC
>TRBV29-1|-|TRBD1|TRBJ1-2
CSVQTAGQGITF
TGCAGCGTCCAAACGGCGGGACAGGGGATTACCTTC
>TRBV25-1|few|-|TRBJ2-7
CASSEPSAPYEQYF
TGTGCCAGCAGTGAGCCCAGCGCCCCGTACGAGCAGTACTTC
>TRBV7-2|-|TRBD2|TRBJ2-7
CASSLRTSGVYEQYF
TGTGCCAGCAGCCTCAGGACTAGCGGGGTCTACGAGCAGTACTTC
>TRBV2|few|-|TRBJ1-1
CASNRGVVSTEAFF
TGTGCCAGCAATAGGGGGGTAGTGAGCACTGAAGCTTTCTTT
>TRBV7-2|-|TRBD1|TRBJ1-1
CASSLWGQGSSEAFF
TGTGCCAGCAGCTTATGGGGACAGGGTTCTTCTGAAGCTTTCTTT
>TRBV6-6|few|TRBD2|TRBJ2-1
CASSYRGEAPWGEQFF
TGTGCCAGCAGTTACCGGGGGGAGGCCCCTTGGGGTGAGCAGTTCTTC
>TRBV19|-|-|TRBJ2-6
CASSNSGANVLTF
TGTGCCAGTTCAAACTCTGGGGCCAACGTCCTGACTTTC
>TRBV14|few|TRBD1|TRBJ2-7
CASSQVPGQLTEQYF
TGTGCCAGCAGCCAAGTGCCGGGACAGCTTACCGAGCAGTACTTC
>TRBV6-6|-|-|TRBJ2-7
CASSYSPEDEQYF
TGTGCCAGCAGTTACTCTCCAGAGGACGAGCAGTACTTC
>TRBV28|-|-|TRBJ1-2
CASRGGQFINYGYTF
TGTGCCAGCAGGGGAGGACAGTTTATTAACTATGGCTACACCTTC
>TRBV28|-|TRBD1|TRBJ1-2
CASSPNRGPRYGYTF
TGTGCCAGCAGTCCAAACAGGGGGCCTCGCTATGGCTACACCTTC
>TRBV28|-|TRBD2|TRBJ2-5
CASRGLAGGASYQETQYF
TGTGCCAGCAGGGGACTAGCGGGAGGGGCCTCCTACCAAGAGACCCAGTACTTC
>TRBV7-2|-|-|TRBJ2-7
CASSLDSEFYEQYF
TGTGCCAGCAGCTTAGACTCAGAATTCTACGAGCAGTACTTC
>TRBV28|-|TRBD2|TRBJ2-1
CASRPWVAGYEQFF
TGTGCCAGCCGACCGTGGGTAGCGGGATATGAGCAGTTCTTC
>TRBV6-1|-|TRBD1|TRBJ1-5
CASSGPNTGDSNQPQHF
TGTGCCAGCAGTGGCCCTAATACAGGGGATAGCAATCAGCCCCAGCATTTT